A selection of T cell receptor beta chains follows, all from one sample in a study of blood T cell repertoires in COVID-19. Sequencing used immunoSEQ multiplex PCR; TCRdb keeps in-frame clones, though not all of them. The sample records more than 250,000 clones, 80% to 90% being singletons. Sequencing was done on a sample of peripheral blood. These receptors came from a man in his fifties with active or convalescent COVID-19. Both conserved end residues are part of each CDR3. A D gene is named only where the DNA matches it firmly. Size is stated for part of the rows, as once, few or many counts, or as a class when the clone is expanded.

cdr3_nt cdr3_aa j_call clone_size v_call d_call
TGTGCCATCAGTGAGGCAGGGGATCTGAATAATTCACCCCTCCACTTT CAISEAGDLNNSPLHF TRBJ1-6 NA TRBV10-3 NA
TGTGCCAGCAGTTTAGGAGCGACCACTGAAGCTTTCTTT CASSLGATTEAFF TRBJ1-1 few TRBV28 NA
TGTGCCAGCAGCCGGAGCGGGGGGGCCGGTACCGGGGAGCTGTTTTTT CASSRSGGAGTGELFF TRBJ2-2 once TRBV7-2 TRBD2
TGTGCCAGCAGCCCTCGCGGAGGCGAAGGGTACGGCGCTGAAGCTTTCTTT CASSPRGGEGYGAEAFF TRBJ1-1 NA TRBV9 NA
TGTGCCAGTAGTAGCCCGGGACAGGGGGCGTTGACCAACACTGAAGCTTTCTTT CASSSPGQGALTNTEAFF TRBJ1-1 NA TRBV19 TRBD1
TGTGCCAGCAGCTGGGATAGGACAGGGACGAATAATTCACCCCTCCACTTT CASSWDRTGTNNSPLHF TRBJ1-6 few TRBV27 TRBD1
TGTGCCAGCAGCCCGACGCCGGGGGTTTCACCCCTCCACTTT CASSPTPGVSPLHF TRBJ1-6 NA TRBV7-2 NA
TGTGCCAGCAGTCCGACAGGGGGCGCCCCCGGGGAGCTGTTTTTT CASSPTGGAPGELFF TRBJ2-2 NA TRBV28 TRBD1
TGTGCCAGCAGCATCCAGACAGGTCAGGTCTACGAGCAGTACTTC CASSIQTGQVYEQYF TRBJ2-7 few TRBV7-8 NA
TGTGCCAGCAATGGGGGAGGGATTGAAAAACTGTTTTTT CASNGGGIEKLFF TRBJ1-4 NA TRBV28 NA
TGTGCCAGCAGCCAGGGGCCCTTGGAAGAGACCCAGTACTTC CASSQGPLEETQYF TRBJ2-5 NA TRBV7-2 NA
TGTGCCAGTGCGGAGGGGATGGGAAACACCATATATTTT CASAEGMGNTIYF TRBJ1-3 NA TRBV28 NA
TGTGCCAGCAGTTTATCGTTCGGGGTTGCGACTGAAGCTTTCTTT CASSLSFGVATEAFF TRBJ1-1 once TRBV27 NA
TGTGCCAGCAGTACGGAGGGGACTAGCACAGATACGCAGTATTTT CASSTEGTSTDTQYF TRBJ2-3 NA TRBV6-5 NA
TGTGCCAGCAGGGCGGGACTCAGCACAGATACGCAGTATTTT CASRAGLSTDTQYF TRBJ2-3 once TRBV6-4 NA
TGTGCCAGCAGTTTGACAGGCGGTAATTCACCCCTCCACTTT CASSLTGGNSPLHF TRBJ1-6 few TRBV2 NA
TGTGCCAGCAGAGGGACAGGGGGCTATGGCTACACCTTC CASRGTGGYGYTF TRBJ1-2 NA TRBV6-5 TRBD1
TGTGCCATCCGGACAGGGGGCGACACAGATACGCAGTATTTT CAIRTGGDTDTQYF TRBJ2-3 NA TRBV15 TRBD1
TGTGCCAGTAGTAGATGGACAGGCTCGAACACCGGGGAGCTGTTTTTT CASSRWTGSNTGELFF TRBJ2-2 once TRBV19 TRBD1
TGTGCCAGCGCCTCCCAGGGGATTAACTATGGCTACACCTTC CASASQGINYGYTF TRBJ1-2 NA TRBV3-1/TRBV3-2 NA
TGTGCCAGCGCGGGACAGGGGAACACCGGGGAGCTGTTTTTT CASAGQGNTGELFF TRBJ2-2 NA TRBV3-1/TRBV3-2 TRBD1
TGTGCCAGCAGCCAACGACAGGGTGGCGGTGAAAAACTGTTTTTT CASSQRQGGGEKLFF TRBJ1-4 NA TRBV3-1/TRBV3-2 TRBD1
TGTGCCTGGAGTCAGGGTTTCGGAAACACCATATATTTT CAWSQGFGNTIYF TRBJ1-3 NA TRBV30 NA
TGTGCCAGCAGTTTTGGAGAACAGCCCCAGCATTTT CASSFGEQPQHF TRBJ1-5 few TRBV12-3/TRBV12-4 NA
TGCGCCAGCAGCTTACTACCGGGACAGAGCAATCAGCCCCAGCATTTT CASSLLPGQSNQPQHF TRBJ1-5 NA TRBV5-1 TRBD1
TGTGCCAGCAGCCAAGAGGGACAGGGTATCTACGAGCAGTACTTC CASSQEGQGIYEQYF TRBJ2-7 NA TRBV3-1/TRBV3-2 TRBD1
TGTGCCAGCAGTGTCTTACAGGGGCATCGCTCTGGAAACACCATATATTTT CASSVLQGHRSGNTIYF TRBJ1-3 NA TRBV6-1 TRBD1
TGTGCCAGCAGTGGACGACAGGGCAGGTACGAGCAGTACTTC CASSGRQGRYEQYF TRBJ2-7 NA TRBV28 TRBD1
TGTGCCAGCACCTCCTATCGAGGCCCTGAAGCTTTCTTT CASTSYRGPEAFF TRBJ1-1 NA TRBV7-2 NA